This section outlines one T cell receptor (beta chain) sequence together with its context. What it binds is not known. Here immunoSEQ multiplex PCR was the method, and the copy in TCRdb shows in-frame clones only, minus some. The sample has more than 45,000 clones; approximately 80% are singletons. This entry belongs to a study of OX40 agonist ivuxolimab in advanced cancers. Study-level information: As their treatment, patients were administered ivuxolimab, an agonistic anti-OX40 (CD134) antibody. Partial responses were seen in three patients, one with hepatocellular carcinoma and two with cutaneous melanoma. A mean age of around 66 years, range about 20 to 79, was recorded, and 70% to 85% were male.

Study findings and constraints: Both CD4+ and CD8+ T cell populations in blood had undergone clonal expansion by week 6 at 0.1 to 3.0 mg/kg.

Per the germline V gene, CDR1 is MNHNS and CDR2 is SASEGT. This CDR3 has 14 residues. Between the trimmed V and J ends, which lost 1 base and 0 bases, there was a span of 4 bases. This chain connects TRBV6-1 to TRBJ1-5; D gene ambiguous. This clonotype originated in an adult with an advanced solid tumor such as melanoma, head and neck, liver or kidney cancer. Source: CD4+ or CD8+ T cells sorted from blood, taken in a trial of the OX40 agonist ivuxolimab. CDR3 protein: CASSEVGSNQPQHF. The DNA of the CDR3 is TGTGCCAGCAGTGAAGTGGGTAGCAATCAGCCCCAGCATTTT.